The clone carrying this T cell receptor beta chain was seen only once. TCRdb's copy holds only in-frame clones and misses some; the assay was immunoSEQ multiplex PCR. The sample has about 50,000 clones, approximately 88% seen once; the top ten hold approximately 26%. The sample comes from a study of blood T cell repertoires in COVID-19. On the study more broadly: The samples span acute and convalescent COVID-19 from the United States, Italy and Spain.

Trimming at V came to 3 bases and at J to 8 bases, leaving 6 bases not matched to a gene. The CDR3 covers 14 residues. The germline CDR1 and CDR2 sequences are LGHDT and YNNKEL (reference sequence). The sequencing input was peripheral blood. This TCR derives from a human donor in a cohort sampled during active COVID-19. The chain joins TRBV3-1 (or the pseudogene TRBV3-2) to TRBJ2-1; 8 nucleotides align to TRBD1. The CDR3 DNA reads as TGTGCCAGCAGCCAGCGGGACAGGATCTATGAGCAGTTCTTC. It specifies CASSQRDRIYEQFF.